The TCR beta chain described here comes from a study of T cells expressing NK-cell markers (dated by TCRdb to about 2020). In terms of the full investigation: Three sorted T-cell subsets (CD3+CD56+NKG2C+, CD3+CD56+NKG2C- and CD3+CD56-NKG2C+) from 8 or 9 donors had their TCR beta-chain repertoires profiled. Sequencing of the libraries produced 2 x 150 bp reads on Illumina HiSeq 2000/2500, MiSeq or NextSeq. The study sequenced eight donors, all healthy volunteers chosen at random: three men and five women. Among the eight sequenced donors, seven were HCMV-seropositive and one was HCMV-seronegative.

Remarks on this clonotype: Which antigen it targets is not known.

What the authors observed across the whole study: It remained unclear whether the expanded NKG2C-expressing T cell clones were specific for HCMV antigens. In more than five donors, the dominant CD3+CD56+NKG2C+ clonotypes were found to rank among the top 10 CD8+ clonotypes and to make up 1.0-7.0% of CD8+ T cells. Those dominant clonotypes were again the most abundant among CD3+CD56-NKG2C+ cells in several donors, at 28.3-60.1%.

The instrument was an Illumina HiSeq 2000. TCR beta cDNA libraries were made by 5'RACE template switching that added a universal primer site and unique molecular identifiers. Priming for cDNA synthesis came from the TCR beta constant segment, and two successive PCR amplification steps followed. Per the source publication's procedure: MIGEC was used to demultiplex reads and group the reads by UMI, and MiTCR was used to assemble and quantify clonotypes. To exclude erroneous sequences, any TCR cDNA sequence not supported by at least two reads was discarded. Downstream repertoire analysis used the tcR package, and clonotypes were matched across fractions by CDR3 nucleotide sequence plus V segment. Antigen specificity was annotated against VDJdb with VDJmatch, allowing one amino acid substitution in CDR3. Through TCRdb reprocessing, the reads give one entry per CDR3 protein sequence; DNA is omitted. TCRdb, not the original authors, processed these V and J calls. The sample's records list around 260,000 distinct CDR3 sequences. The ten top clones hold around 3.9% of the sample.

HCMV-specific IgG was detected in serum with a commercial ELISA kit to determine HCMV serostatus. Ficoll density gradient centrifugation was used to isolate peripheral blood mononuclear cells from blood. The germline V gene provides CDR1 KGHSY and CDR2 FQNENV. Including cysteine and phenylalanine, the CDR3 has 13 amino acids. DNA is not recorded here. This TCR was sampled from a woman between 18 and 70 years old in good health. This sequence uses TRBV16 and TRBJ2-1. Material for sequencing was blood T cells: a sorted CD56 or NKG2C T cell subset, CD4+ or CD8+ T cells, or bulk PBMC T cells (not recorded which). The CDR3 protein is CASSQAGVSEQFF.